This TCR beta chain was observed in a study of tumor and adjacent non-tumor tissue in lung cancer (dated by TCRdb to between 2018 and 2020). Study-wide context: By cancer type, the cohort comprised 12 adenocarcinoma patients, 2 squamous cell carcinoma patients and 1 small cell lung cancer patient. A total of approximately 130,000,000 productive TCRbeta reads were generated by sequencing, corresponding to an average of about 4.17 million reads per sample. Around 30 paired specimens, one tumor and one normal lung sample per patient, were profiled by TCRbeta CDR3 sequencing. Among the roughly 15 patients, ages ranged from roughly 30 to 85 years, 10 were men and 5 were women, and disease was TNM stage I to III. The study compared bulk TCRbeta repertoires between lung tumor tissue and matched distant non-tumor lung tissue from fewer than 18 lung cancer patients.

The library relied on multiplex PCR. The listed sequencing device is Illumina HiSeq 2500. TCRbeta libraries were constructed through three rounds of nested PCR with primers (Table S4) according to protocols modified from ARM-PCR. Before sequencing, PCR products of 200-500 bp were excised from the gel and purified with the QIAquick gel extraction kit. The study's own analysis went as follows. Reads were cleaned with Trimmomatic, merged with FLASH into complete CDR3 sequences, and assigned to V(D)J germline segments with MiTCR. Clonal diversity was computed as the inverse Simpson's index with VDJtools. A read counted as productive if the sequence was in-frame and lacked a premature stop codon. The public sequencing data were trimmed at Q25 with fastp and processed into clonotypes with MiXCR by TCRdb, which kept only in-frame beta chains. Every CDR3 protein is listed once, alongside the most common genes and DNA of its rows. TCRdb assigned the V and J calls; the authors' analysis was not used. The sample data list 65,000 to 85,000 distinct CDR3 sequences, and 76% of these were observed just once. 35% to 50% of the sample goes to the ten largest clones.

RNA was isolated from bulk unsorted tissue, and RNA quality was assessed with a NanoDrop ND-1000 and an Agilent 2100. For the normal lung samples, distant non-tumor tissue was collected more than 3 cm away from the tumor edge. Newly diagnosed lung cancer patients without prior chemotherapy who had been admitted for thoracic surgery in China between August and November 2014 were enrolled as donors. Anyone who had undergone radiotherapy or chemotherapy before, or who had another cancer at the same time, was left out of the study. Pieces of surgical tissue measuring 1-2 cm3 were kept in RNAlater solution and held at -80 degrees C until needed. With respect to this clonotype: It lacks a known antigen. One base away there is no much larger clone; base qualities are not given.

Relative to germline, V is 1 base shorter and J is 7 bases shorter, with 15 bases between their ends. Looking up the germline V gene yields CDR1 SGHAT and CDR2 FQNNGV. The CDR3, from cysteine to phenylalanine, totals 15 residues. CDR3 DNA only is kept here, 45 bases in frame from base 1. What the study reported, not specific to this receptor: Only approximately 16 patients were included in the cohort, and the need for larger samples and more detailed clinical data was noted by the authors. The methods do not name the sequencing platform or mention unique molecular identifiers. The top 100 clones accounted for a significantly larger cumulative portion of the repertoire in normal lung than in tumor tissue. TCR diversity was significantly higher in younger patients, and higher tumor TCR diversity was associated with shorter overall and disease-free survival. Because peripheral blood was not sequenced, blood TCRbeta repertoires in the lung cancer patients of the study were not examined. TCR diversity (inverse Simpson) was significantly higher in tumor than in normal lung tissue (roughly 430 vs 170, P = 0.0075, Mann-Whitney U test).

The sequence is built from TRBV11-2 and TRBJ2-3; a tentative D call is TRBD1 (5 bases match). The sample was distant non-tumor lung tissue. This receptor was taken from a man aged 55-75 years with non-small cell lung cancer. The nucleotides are TGTGCCAGCAGCTTAGGATCCCCAGGGAACCATACGCAGTATTTT. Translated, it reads CASSLGSPGNHTQYF.